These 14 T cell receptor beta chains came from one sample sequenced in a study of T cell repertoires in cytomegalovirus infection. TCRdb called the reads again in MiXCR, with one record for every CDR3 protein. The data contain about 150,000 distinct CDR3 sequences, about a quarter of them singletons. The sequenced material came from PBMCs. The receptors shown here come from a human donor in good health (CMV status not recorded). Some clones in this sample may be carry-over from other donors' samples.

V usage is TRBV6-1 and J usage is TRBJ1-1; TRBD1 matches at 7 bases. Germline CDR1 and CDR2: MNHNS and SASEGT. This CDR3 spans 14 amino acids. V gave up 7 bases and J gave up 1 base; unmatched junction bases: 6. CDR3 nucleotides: TGTGCCAGCACACCCGACAGGGCGAACACTGAAGCTTTCTTT. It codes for CASTPDRANTEAFF.

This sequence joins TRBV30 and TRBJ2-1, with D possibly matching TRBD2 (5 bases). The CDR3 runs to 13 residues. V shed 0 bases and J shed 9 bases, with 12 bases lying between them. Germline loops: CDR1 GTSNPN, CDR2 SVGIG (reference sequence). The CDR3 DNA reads TGTGCCTGGAGTGTAGGGAGCATTGTTGAGCAGTTCTTC. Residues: CAWSVGSIVEQFF.

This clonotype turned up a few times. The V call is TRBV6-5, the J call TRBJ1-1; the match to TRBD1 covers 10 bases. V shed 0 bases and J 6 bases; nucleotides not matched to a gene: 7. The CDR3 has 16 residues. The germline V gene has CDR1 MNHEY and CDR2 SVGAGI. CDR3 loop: CASSYSDRGLSPEAFF. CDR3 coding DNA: TGTGCCAGCAGTTACTCTGACAGGGGGCTGTCCCCTGAAGCTTTCTTT.

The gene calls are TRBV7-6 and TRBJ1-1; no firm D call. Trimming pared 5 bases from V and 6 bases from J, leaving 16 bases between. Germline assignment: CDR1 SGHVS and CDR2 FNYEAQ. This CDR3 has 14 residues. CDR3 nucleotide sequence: TGTGCCAGCAGCCCCGACTTAACTACCTCTGAAGCTTTCTTT. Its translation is CASSPDLTTSEAFF.

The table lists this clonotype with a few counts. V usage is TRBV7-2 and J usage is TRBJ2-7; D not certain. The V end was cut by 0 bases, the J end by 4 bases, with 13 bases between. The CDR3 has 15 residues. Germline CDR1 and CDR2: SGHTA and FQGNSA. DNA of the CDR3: TGTGCCAGCAGCTTAGCGGCGGACCCGGCTTACGAGCAGTACTTC. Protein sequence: CASSLAADPAYEQYF.

CDR3 sequence reads: CATSDLLQAEQFF. The CDR3 DNA sequence: TGTGCCACCAGTGATTTGTTGCAGGCAGAGCAGTTCTTC. J is TRBJ2-1 and V is TRBV24-1, with no clear D. Germline CDR1 KGHDR, CDR2 SFDVKD. The germline V and J ends were trimmed by 0 bases and 10 bases, with 9 bases remaining between them. The CDR3 spans 13 residues.

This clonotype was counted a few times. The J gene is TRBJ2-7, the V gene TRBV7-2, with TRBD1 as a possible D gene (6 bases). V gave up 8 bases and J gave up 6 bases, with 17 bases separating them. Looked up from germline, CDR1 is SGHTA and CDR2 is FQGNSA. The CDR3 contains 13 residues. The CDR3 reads CASRAWTVGEQYF. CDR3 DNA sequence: TGTGCCAGCCGAGCTTGGACAGTAGGCGAGCAGTACTTC.

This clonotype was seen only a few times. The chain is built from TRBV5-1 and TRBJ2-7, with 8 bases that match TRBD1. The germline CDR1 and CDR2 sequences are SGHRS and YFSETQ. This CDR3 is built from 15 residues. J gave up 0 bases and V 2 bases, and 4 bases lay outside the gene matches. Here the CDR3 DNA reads TGCGCCAGCAGCTTCGGGACAGGTAGCTCCTACGAGCAGTACTTC. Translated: CASSFGTGSSYEQYF.

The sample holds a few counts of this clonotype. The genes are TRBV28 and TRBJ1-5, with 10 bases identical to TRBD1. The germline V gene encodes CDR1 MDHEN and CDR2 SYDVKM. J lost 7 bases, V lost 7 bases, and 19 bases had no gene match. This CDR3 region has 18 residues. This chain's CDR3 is CASISIQGGTGVGQPQHF. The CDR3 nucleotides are TGTGCCAGCATATCGATCCAAGGAGGGACAGGGGTGGGGCAGCCCCAGCATTTT.

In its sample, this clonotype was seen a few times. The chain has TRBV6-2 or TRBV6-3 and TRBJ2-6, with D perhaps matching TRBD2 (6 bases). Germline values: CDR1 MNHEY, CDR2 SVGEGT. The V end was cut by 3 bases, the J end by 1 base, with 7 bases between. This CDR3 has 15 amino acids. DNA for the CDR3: TGTGCCAGCAGTTATGCGGGATCTGGGGCCAACGTCCTGACTTTC. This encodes CASSYAGSGANVLTF.

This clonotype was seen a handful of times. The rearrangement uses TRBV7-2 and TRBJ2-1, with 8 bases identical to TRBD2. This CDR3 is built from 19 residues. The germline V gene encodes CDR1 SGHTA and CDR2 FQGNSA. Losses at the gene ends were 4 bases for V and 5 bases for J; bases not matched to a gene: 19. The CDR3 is CASSSPLLRGGGRDNEQFF. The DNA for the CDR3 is TGTGCCAGCAGCTCGCCCCTACTCCGGGGGGGGGGGAGGGACAATGAGCAGTTCTTC.

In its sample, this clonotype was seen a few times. CDR3 bases: TGTGCCAGCTCACCGGCACATAACTATGGCTACACCTTC. It yields the protein CASSPAHNYGYTF. The J gene is TRBJ1-2, the V gene TRBV18; no clear D gene. Between the trimmed V and J ends, which lost 3 bases and 1 base, there was a span of 6 bases. Germline values: CDR1 KGHSH, CDR2 LQKENI. The CDR3 has 13 amino acids. Full variable domain (missing parts from reference TRBV18 and TRBJ1-2): NAGVMQNPRHLVRRRGQEARLRCSPMKGHSHVYWYRQLPEEGLKFMVYLQKENIIDESGMPKERFSAEFPKEGPSILRIQQVVRGDSAAYFCASSPAHNYGYTFGSGTRLTVV.

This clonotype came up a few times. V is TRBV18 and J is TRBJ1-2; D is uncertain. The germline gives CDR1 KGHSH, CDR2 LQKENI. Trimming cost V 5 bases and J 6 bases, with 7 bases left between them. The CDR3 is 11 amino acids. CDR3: CASSSTHGYTF. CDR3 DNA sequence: TGTGCCAGCTCATCGACTCATGGCTACACCTTC.

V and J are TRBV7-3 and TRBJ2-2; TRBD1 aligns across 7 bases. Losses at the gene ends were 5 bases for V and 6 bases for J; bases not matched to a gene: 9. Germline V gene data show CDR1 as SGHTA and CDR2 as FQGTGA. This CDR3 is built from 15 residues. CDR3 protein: CASSPNPGTAGELFF. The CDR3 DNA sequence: TGTGCCAGCAGCCCGAACCCCGGGACAGCCGGGGAGCTGTTTTTT.